The 19 T cell receptor beta chains in this list originate from one sample, sequenced in a study of shared clonotypes between healthy human individuals. Profiled with immunoSEQ multiplex PCR; TCRdb holds only in-frame clones, not every one. This repertoire shows approximately 2,300,000 clones, 80% to 95% found once; its top ten account for around 0.35%. The specimen was naive CD4+ T cells from PBMCs. The subset denotes: CD45RA+ positively selected. These receptors originate from a man between 18 and 35 years old in good health. Some clones in this sample may be carry-over from other donors' samples.

CDR3 amino acids: CASSLAGTGFGTEAFF. In DNA, the CDR3 is TGCGCCAGCAGCTTGGCGGGGACAGGGTTTGGCACTGAAGCTTTCTTT. The chain is built from TRBV5-1 and TRBJ1-1, with 9 bases matching TRBD1. There are 16 residues in the CDR3. Germline CDR1 and CDR2: SGHRS and YFSETQ. The J segment lost 4 bases and the V segment lost 0 bases, leaving 7 bases of the junction unmatched.

V is TRBV19 and J is TRBJ2-7, with a weak D call TRBD2 (6 bases). CDR3 size: 14 residues. Germline loops: CDR1 LNHDA, CDR2 SQIVND (reference sequence). V lost 5 bases and J 4 bases, leaving 15 bases between the germline ends. Here the CDR3 reads CASSSGTAFYEQYF. The CDR3, as DNA: TGTGCCAGTAGTTCCGGGACTGCCTTTTACGAGCAGTACTTC.

A word on this clone: Other DNA sequences in this sample translate to the same CDR3. The chain joins TRBV5-1 to TRBJ2-2, with a possible D match to TRBD2 (5 bases). The CDR3 contains 13 residues. V lost 0 bases and J 5 bases, leaving 5 bases between the germline ends. Germline V gene sequence: CDR1 SGHRS, CDR2 YFSETQ. The CDR3 nucleotides read TGCGCCAGCAGCTTGGGGGAGACCGGGGAGCTGTTTTTT. Its translation is CASSLGETGELFF. The complete variable domain, with remaining parts taken from reference TRBV5-1 and TRBJ2-2, reads KAGVTQTPRYLIKTRGQQVTLSCSPISGHRSVSWYQQTPGQGLQFLFEYFSETQRNKGNFPGRFSGRQFSNSRSEMNVSTLELGDSALYLCASSLGETGELFFGEGSRLTVL.

The rearrangement joins TRBV11-3 to TRBJ2-5, with D possibly matching TRBD2 (7 bases). The V and J ends lost 5 bases and 5 bases respectively, with 21 bases between them. The germline CDR1 and CDR2 sequences are SGHNT and YENEEA. The CDR3 has 16 residues. The CDR3 reads CASSPTAGARGETQYF. In DNA, the CDR3 is TGTGCCAGCAGCCCTACCGCGGGGGCTCGGGGGGAGACCCAGTACTTC.

This rearrangement joins TRBV6-5 to TRBJ1-5; possibly TRBD1 for D (5 bases). The CDR3 extends over 16 amino acids. V lost 0 bases to trimming and J lost 5 bases, with 14 bases between them. Germline V CDR1 and CDR2: MNHEY, SVGAGI. DNA for the CDR3: TGTGCCAGCAGTTACTCGCGGGGCGGAGGGGATCAGCCCCAGCATTTT. Encoded protein: CASSYSRGGGDQPQHF.

J is TRBJ1-4 and V is TRBV6-5; no reliable D call. The length of the CDR3 is 15 residues. The germline V and J ends were trimmed by 0 bases and 8 bases, with 13 bases remaining between them. The germline gives CDR1 MNHEY, CDR2 SVGAGI. CDR3 bases: TGTGCCAGCAGTTACTCCAGGAGTTTGGGGGAAAAACTGTTTTTT. As protein: CASSYSRSLGEKLFF.

This chain connects TRBV2 to TRBJ2-2; TRBD2 matches at 9 bases. The germline CDR1 and CDR2 sequences are SNHLY and FYNNEI. Trimming removed 3 bases from V and 6 bases from J; junction bases left unmatched: 2. The CDR3 consists of 14 residues. The CDR3 spells CASSDRTSAGELFF. CDR3 DNA sequence: TGTGCCAGCAGTGACAGGACTAGCGCCGGGGAGCTGTTTTTT.

The chain joins TRBV6-1 to TRBJ2-1; D is undetermined. The germline V gene encodes CDR1 MNHNS and CDR2 SASEGT. This CDR3 is built from 12 residues. Trimming left V 6 bases short and J 6 bases short, with 9 bases between. The CDR3 DNA is TGTGCCAGCAGGGTCCTAGTCAATGAGCAGTTCTTC. This gives the protein CASRVLVNEQFF.

The chain combines TRBV11-2 with TRBJ2-2; D gene unclear. This CDR3 comprises 16 residues. V lost 2 bases to trimming and J lost 4 bases, with 14 bases between them. The germline gives CDR1 SGHAT, CDR2 FQNNGV. The CDR3 DNA sequence: TGTGCCAGCAGCTTAACCGCAGGCCTTGTCACCGGGGAGCTGTTTTTT. Translating it yields CASSLTAGLVTGELFF.

The chain employs TRBV15 and TRBJ1-1, with D tentatively TRBD1 (5 bases). CDR3 length: 13 residues. Germline CDR1 and CDR2: LNHNV and YYDKDF (reference sequence). V was trimmed by 6 bases and J by 1 base, leaving 9 bases between them. This CDR3 is CATSAGRNTEAFF. The CDR3 coding sequence is TGTGCCACCAGTGCAGGGAGGAACACTGAAGCTTTCTTT.

This rearrangement joins TRBV12-5 to TRBJ2-3; D call uncertain. Germline CDR1 LGHNT, CDR2 FRNRAP. The CDR3 runs 15 residues. The V end was cut by 3 bases, the J end by 2 bases, with 12 bases between. DNA for the CDR3: TGTGCTAGTGGTTTAGGTCTGGTAAACACAGATACGCAGTATTTT. Residues: CASGLGLVNTDTQYF. The full variable domain, its missing parts supplied by reference TRBV12-5 and TRBJ2-3, is DARVTQTPRHKVTEMGQEVTMRCQPILGHNTVFWYRQTMMQGLELLAYFRNRAPLDDSGMPKDRFSAEMPDATLATLKIQPSEPRDSAVYFCASGLGLVNTDTQYFGPGTRLTVL.

The chain employs TRBV11-2 and TRBJ1-1; maybe TRBD1 (6 bases). V lost 1 base and J lost 6, with 15 bases in between. Germline V gene data show CDR1 as SGHAT and CDR2 as FQNNGV. The CDR3 spans 15 residues. CDR3 loop: CASSLGGQRWAEAFF. CDR3 in DNA: TGTGCCAGCAGCTTAGGTGGACAGCGCTGGGCTGAAGCTTTCTTT.

The V call is TRBV27, the J call TRBJ1-1, with D unclear. V lost 1 base, J lost 1 base, and 7 bases lay in between. Germline V gene sequence: CDR1 MNHEY, CDR2 SMNVEV (reference sequence). The CDR3 is 14 residues long. The CDR3 coding sequence is TGTGCCAGCAGTTTATTCAAAGGGAACACTGAAGCTTTCTTT. Its protein is CASSLFKGNTEAFF.

The chain recombines TRBV19 with TRBJ2-2; perhaps TRBD2 as D (6 bases). Germline-derived CDR1 and CDR2 are LNHDA and SQIVND (reference sequence). This CDR3 has 15 residues. V lost 5 bases to trimming and J lost 4 bases, with 14 bases between them. CDR3 nucleotide sequence: TGTGCCAGTAGTCGTGGGCTAGCGAGCACCGGGGAGCTGTTTTTT. Translation: CASSRGLASTGELFF.

This chain uses TRBV7-2 with TRBJ2-7, with 9 bases identical to TRBD2. From germline, CDR1 is SGHTA and CDR2 FQGNSA. This CDR3 contains 16 residues. The V and J ends lost 2 bases and 0 bases, in that order; junction bases with no gene match: 5. CDR3 sequence reads: CASSLSSGTISYEQYF. The CDR3 nucleotides are TGTGCCAGCAGCTTATCTAGCGGGACTATCTCCTACGAGCAGTACTTC.

Points on this clone: This likely comes from a read error, as the CDR3 has no conserved phenylalanine or tryptophan at its end. The DNA is left out, because the CDR3 cannot be placed on it with certainty; the CDR3 is given as TCRdb lists it. V usage is TRBV6-1 and J usage is TRBJ1-2; no check of the table's D call, TRBD1, against the DNA was made. The CDR3 spans 12 amino acids, including both terminal residues. Germline V gene sequence: CDR1 MNHNS, CDR2 SASEGT. This CDR3 is CASSSSGQAPVG.

The rearrangement joins TRBV4-1 to TRBJ1-5, with D possibly TRBD1 on 5 matching bases. In germline, CDR1 is MGHRA, CDR2 YSYEKL. The CDR3 consists of 16 residues. Trimming shortened V by 1 base and J by 1 base, and 11 bases separated the two germline ends. DNA of the CDR3: TGCGCCAGCAGCCAAGGTTGGGGCGACAGCAATCAGCCCCAGCATTTT. This encodes CASSQGWGDSNQPQHF.

The chain employs TRBV6-5 and TRBJ1-1; no definite D call. The ends were cut back, 0 bases at V and 3 bases at J, with 11 bases in the middle. The CDR3 loop spans 15 amino acids. Germline loops: CDR1 MNHEY, CDR2 SVGAGI. The CDR3 DNA follows: TGTGCCAGCAGTTACTCGAGCAGGCGGGACACTGAAGCTTTCTTT. This codes for CASSYSSRRDTEAFF.

The V call is TRBV5-5, the J call TRBJ1-5, with a weak D call TRBD1 (6 bases). The CDR3 covers 14 residues. Germline V gives CDR1 SGHKS, CDR2 YYEKEE (reference sequence). V lost 4 bases, J lost 0 bases, and 8 bases lay in between. CDR3 in amino acids: CASSRTVSNQPQHF. CDR3 in DNA: TGTGCCAGCAGCAGGACAGTTAGCAATCAGCCCCAGCATTTT.